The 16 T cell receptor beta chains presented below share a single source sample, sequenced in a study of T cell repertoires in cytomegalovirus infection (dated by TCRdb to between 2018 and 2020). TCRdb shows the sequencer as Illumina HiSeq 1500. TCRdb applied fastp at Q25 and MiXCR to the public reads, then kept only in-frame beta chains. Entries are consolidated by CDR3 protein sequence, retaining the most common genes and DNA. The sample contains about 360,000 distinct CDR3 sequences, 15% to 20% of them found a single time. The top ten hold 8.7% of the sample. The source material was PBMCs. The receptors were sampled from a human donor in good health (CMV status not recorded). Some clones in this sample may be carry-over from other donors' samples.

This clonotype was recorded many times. The DNA for the CDR3 is TGTGCCAGCAGCTCAACCGGGACAGGGAGTTACGAGCAGTACTTC. It encodes CASSSTGTGSYEQYF. J is TRBJ2-7 and V is TRBV7-2; 9 positions agree with TRBD1. The V and J ends lost 4 bases and 4 bases, in that order; junction bases with no gene match: 8. This CDR3 comprises 15 residues. Germline-derived CDR1 and CDR2 are SGHTA and FQGNSA.

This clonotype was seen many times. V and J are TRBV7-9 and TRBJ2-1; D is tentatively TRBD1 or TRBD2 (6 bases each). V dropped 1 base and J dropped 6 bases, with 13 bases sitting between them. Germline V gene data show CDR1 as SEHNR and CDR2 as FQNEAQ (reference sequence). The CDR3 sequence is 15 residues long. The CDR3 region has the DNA TGTGCCAGCAGCTTAGACACAGGGAGGACCAATGAGCAGTTCTTC. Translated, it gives CASSLDTGRTNEQFF.

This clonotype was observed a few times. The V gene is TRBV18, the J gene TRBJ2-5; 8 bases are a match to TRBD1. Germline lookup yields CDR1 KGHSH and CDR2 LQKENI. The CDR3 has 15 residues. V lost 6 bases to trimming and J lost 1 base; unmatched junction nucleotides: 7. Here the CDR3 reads CASSRQGQGQETQYF. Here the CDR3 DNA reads TGTGCCAGCTCCCGTCAAGGACAGGGCCAAGAGACCCAGTACTTC. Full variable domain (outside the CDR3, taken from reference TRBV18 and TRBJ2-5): NAGVMQNPRHLVRRRGQEARLRCSPMKGHSHVYWYRQLPEEGLKFMVYLQKENIIDESGMPKERFSAEFPKEGPSILRIQQVVRGDSAAYFCASSRQGQGQETQYFGPGTRLLVL.

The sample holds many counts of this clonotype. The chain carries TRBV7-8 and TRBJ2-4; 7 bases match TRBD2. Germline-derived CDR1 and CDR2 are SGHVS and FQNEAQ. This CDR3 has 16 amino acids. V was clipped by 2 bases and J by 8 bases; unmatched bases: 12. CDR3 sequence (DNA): TGTGCCAGCAGCTTAAGAGGGAGGGCGGGGGATGACATTCAGTACTTC. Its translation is CASSLRGRAGDDIQYF.

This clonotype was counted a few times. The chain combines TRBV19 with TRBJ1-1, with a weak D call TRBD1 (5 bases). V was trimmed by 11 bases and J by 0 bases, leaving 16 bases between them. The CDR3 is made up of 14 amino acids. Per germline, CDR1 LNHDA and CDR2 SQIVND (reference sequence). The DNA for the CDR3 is TGTGCCTCAAGGCCGGGGACGGTGAACACTGAAGCTTTCTTT. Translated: CASRPGTVNTEAFF.

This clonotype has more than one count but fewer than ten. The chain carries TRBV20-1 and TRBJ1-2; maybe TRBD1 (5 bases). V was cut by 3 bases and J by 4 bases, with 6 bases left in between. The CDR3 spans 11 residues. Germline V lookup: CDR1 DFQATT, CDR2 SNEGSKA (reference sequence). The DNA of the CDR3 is TGCAGTGCTAGGAGGGGCTATGGCTACACCTTC. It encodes CSARRGYGYTF.

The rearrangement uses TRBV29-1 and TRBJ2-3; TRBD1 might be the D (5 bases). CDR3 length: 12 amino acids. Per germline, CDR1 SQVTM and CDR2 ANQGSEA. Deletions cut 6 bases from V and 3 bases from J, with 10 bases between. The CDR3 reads CSVDIRTDTQYF. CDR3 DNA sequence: TGCAGCGTGGACATTCGGACAGATACGCAGTATTTT.

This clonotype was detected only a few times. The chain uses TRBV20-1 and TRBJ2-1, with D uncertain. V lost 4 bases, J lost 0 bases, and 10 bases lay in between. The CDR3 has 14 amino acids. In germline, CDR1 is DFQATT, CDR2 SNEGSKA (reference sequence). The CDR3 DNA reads TGCAGTGCTAAGGGCGCCCACTCCTACAATGAGCAGTTCTTC. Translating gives CSAKGAHSYNEQFF.

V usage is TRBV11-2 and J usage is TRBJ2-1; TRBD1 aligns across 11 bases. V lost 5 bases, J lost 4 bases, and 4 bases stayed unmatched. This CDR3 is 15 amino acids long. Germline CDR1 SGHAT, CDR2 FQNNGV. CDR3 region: CASSDRDRGYNEQFF. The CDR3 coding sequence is TGTGCCAGCAGCGACCGGGACAGGGGGTACAATGAGCAGTTCTTC.

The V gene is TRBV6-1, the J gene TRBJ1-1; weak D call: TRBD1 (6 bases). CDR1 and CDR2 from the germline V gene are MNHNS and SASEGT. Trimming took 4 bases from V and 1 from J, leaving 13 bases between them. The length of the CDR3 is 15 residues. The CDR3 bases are TGTGCCAGCAGTGGGGGACACCGAGGGAACACTGAAGCTTTCTTT. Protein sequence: CASSGGHRGNTEAFF.

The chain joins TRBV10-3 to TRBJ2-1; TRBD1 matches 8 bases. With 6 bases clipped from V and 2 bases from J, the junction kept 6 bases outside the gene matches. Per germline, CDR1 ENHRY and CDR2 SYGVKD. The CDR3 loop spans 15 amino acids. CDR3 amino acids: CAISETGGAYNEQFF. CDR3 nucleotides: TGTGCCATCAGCGAAACAGGGGGTGCCTACAATGAGCAGTTCTTC.

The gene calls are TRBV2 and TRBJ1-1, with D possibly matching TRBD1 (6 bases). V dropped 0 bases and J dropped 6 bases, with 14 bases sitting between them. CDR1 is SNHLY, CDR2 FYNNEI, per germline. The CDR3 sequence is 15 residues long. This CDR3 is CASSEALGGLAEAFF. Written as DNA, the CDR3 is TGTGCCAGCAGTGAAGCGCTTGGGGGGCTGGCTGAAGCTTTCTTT.

The CDR3 DNA reads TGTGCCAGCAGCTTGACGGCTACTAACTATGGCTACACCTTC. Translation gives CASSLTATNYGYTF. V and J are TRBV6-1 and TRBJ1-2; the D is unclear. Trimming shortened V by 6 bases and J by 0 bases, and 11 bases separated the two germline ends. Germline values: CDR1 MNHNS, CDR2 SASEGT. The CDR3 extends over 14 amino acids.

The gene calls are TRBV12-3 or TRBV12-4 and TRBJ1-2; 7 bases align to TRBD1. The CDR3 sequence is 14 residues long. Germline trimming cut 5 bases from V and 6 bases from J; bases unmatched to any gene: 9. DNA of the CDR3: TGTGCCAGCAGTCCGAGGACAGGCCGCCATGGCTACACCTTC. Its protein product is CASSPRTGRHGYTF.

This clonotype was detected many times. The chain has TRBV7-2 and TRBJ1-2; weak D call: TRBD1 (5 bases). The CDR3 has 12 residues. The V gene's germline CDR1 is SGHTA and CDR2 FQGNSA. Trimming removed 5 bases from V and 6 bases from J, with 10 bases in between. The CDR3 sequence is CASSETVHGYTF. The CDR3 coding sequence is TGTGCCAGCAGCGAGACAGTTCATGGCTACACCTTC.

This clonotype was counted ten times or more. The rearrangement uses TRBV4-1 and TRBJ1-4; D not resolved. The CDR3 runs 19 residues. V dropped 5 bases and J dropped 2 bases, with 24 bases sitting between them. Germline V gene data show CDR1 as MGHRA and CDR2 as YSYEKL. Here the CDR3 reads CASSWPPRREGDTNEKLFF. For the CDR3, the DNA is TGCGCCAGCAGCTGGCCCCCGAGGAGGGAGGGAGATACTAATGAAAAACTGTTTTTT.